The following is a T cell receptor (beta chain) sequence with its context. The CDR3 loop spans 13 amino acids. The V gene's germline CDR1 is SQVTM and CDR2 ANQGSEA. V was cut by 1 base and J by 4 bases, with 10 bases left in between. As handled by the study authors: Nucleated cell number was recorded as an estimate derived from reference gene primer amplification. Only in-frame clones appear in the TCRdb table, and some are missing; sequencing was by immunoSEQ multiplex PCR. That table gives V, J and clone size, and the DNA gave D and trimming. The sample has over 55,000 clones; around 91% are singletons. The sample comes from a study of blood T cell repertoires in COVID-19. As for the study in general: Whether acute or convalescent, the COVID-19 samples came from the United States, Italy and Spain. Sources were T cells, B-cell-depleted T cells, or PBMCs; the material itself was cDNA or gDNA.

The receptor was isolated from a human donor in a cohort sampled during active COVID-19. The genes are TRBV29-1 and TRBJ1-2; no clear D gene. Sequenced sample: peripheral blood. The CDR3 region has the DNA TGCAGCGTTGAAGTTGAGGGTAGCTATGGCTACACCTTC. Residues: CSVEVEGSYGYTF.